This T cell receptor (beta chain) appears in the sequencing data of a study of early T cells in non-severe SARS-CoV-2 infection. V trimming: 4 bases; J trimming: 4 bases; junction bases outside the gene matches: 21. The V gene's germline CDR1 is SEHNR and CDR2 FQNEAQ (reference sequence). The CDR3 extends over 22 amino acids. Individual cDNA molecules each received unique molecular identifiers attached to them. TCRdb independently ran MiXCR on the 5' RACE reads; one entry per CDR3 protein. In the table there are tens of thousands of distinct CDR3 sequences, roughly 6.6% of which are singletons. This clonotype is judged medium-sized.

The sample consisted of whole blood, taken at baseline. The rearrangement uses TRBV7-9 and TRBJ2-1; the match to TRBD2 covers 14 bases. This receptor was obtained from an adult who was a healthcare worker with PCR-confirmed SARS-CoV-2 infection or an uninfected control (not recorded which). In DNA, the CDR3 is TGTGCCAGCAGCTGGGGGCCCGGGACTAGCGGGGGACCGCTAACACCTTACAATGAGCAGTTCTTC. Its translation is CASSWGPGTSGGPLTPYNEQFF.